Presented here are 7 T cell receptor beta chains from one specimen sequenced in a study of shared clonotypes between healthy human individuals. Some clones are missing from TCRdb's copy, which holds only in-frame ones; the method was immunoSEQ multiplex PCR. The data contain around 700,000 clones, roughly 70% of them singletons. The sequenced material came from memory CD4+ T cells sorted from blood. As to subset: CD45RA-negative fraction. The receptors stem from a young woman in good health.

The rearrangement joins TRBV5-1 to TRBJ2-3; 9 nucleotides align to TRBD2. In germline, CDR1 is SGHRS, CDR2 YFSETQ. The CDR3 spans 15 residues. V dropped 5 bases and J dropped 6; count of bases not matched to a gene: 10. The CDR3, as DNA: TGCGCCAGCAGGGCTAGCGGGAATTGGGCGGATACGCAGTATTTT. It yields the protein CASRASGNWADTQYF.

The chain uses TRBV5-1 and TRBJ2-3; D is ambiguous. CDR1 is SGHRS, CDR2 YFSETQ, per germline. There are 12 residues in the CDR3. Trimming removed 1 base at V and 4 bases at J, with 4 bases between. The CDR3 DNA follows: TGCGCCAGCAGCTTGACCGCAGATACGCAGTATTTT. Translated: CASSLTADTQYF. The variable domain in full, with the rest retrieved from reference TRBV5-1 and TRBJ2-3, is KAGVTQTPRYLIKTRGQQVTLSCSPISGHRSVSWYQQTPGQGLQFLFEYFSETQRNKGNFPGRFSGRQFSNSRSEMNVSTLELGDSALYLCASSLTADTQYFGPGTRLTVL.

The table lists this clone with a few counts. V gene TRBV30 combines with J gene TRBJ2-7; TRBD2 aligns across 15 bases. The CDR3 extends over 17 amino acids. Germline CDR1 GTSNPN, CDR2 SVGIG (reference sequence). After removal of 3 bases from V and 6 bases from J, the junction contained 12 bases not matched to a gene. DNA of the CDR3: TGTGCCTGGAGGTCAGGACTAGCGGGAGGGCCCTTGGTCGAGCAGTACTTC. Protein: CAWRSGLAGGPLVEQYF.

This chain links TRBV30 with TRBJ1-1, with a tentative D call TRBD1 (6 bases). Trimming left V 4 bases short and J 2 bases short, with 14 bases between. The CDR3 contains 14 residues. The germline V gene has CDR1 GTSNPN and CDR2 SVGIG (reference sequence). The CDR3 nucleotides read TGTGCCTGGACAACAGGGAGTTTTAACACTGAAGCTTTCTTT. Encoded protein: CAWTTGSFNTEAFF.

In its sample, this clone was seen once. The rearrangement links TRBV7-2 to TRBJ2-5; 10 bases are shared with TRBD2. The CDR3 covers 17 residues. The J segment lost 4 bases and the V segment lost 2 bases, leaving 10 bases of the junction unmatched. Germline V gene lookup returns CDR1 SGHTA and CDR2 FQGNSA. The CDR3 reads CASSLLPAGGLSETQYF. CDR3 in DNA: TGTGCCAGCAGCTTACTCCCAGCGGGAGGGCTCTCAGAGACCCAGTACTTC. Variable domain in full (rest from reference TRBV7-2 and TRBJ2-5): GAGVSQSPSNKVTEKGKDVELRCDPISGHTALYWYRQSLGQGLEFLIYFQGNSAPDKSGLPSDRFSAERTGGSVSTLTIQRTQQEDSAVYLCASSLLPAGGLSETQYFGPGTRLLVL.

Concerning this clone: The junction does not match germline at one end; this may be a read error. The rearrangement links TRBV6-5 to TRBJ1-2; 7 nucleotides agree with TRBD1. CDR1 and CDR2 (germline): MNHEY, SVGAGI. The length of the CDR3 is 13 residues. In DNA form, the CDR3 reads TGTGCCATCAGTGTGCACAGGGGCTATGGCTACACCTTC. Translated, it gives CAISVHRGYGYTF.

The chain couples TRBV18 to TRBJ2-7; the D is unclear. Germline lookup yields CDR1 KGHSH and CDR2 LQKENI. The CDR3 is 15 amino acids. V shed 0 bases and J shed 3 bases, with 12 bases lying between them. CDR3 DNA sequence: TGTGCCAGCTCACCACCAGGCCAGCCAGGCTACGAGCAGTACTTC. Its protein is CASSPPGQPGYEQYF.